These 19 T cell receptor beta chains were all obtained from the same sample, sequenced in a study of read filtering for tumor transcriptome and immune sequencing. The library was built from about 0.4 ug RNA with molecular barcoded adaptors for alpha/delta and beta/gamma chains. From the reads, TCRdb called clonotypes with MiXCR, one entry per CDR3 protein. The repertoire consists of about 28,000 distinct CDR3 sequences, with 14% occurring once and the leading ten covering approximately 40%. Sequencing input: a population of CD138-negative cells sorted from bone marrow. These receptors all come from a donor aged 40 or over with multiple myeloma.

The rearrangement joins TRBV28 to TRBJ2-3; 7 nucleotides line up with TRBD1. CDR1 is MDHEN, CDR2 SYDVKM, per germline. The V and J ends lost 2 bases and 2 bases, in that order; junction bases with no gene match: 4. The CDR3 spans 15 residues. The DNA for the CDR3 is TGTGCCAGCAGTTTACGACAGGGTCACACAGATACGCAGTATTTT. Its protein product is CASSLRQGHTDTQYF.

Worth noting for this clonotype: Likely a read error: the CDR3 ends without its conserved phenylalanine or tryptophan. The genes are TRBV29-1 and TRBJ2-7, with 9 bases identical to TRBD2. V lost 6 bases and J lost 5; bases outside the gene matches: 11. In germline, CDR1 is SQVTM, CDR2 ANQGSEA. The CDR3 loop spans 14 amino acids. CDR3 sequence (DNA): TGCAGCGTCACAGGGGCTAGCGGGAAAAACGAGCAGTACCTC. Translated: CSVTGASGKNEQYL.

This clonotype was detected ten times or more. CDR3 bases: TGTGCCACCTTCTTTGGAAACACCATATATTTT. It codes for CATFFGNTIYF. This chain connects TRBV10-3 to TRBJ1-3; D is unresolved. Trimming pared 10 bases from V and 3 bases from J, leaving 7 bases between. The CDR3 runs 11 residues. CDR1 and CDR2 from the germline V gene are ENHRY and SYGVKD.

This clonotype has ten or more counts. The V call is TRBV7-2, the J call TRBJ2-3, with D possibly being TRBD2 (6 bases). Germline V gene sequence: CDR1 SGHTA, CDR2 FQGNSA. The CDR3 spans 16 residues. The ends were cut back, 5 bases at V and 6 bases at J, with 21 bases in the middle. DNA of the CDR3: TGTGCCAGCAGCATTCAAGGCGGAGGGGATGGTGATACGCAGTATTTT. Protein product: CASSIQGGGDGDTQYF.

This clonotype was recorded at least ten times. V gene TRBV14 combines with J gene TRBJ2-2; 13 bases map to TRBD2. Germline assignment: CDR1 SGHDN and CDR2 FVKESK. V shed 1 base, J shed 4 bases, and the junction held 3 bases outside the gene matches. CDR3 length: 17 residues. CDR3 nucleotide sequence: TGTGCCAGCAGCCAAGGACTAGCGGGAGGCCCCACCGGGGAGCTGTTTTTT. It codes for CASSQGLAGGPTGELFF. Based on the CDR3 plus reference TRBV14 and TRBJ2-2, the full variable domain is EAGVTQFPSHSVIEKGQTVTLRCDPISGHDNLYWYRRVMGKEIKFLLHFVKESKQDESGMPNNRFLAERTGGTYSTLKVQPAELEDSGVYFCASSQGLAGGPTGELFFGEGSRLTVL.

At least ten counts were recorded for this clonotype. The chain employs TRBV20-1 and TRBJ1-1; TRBD1 is a possible D gene (6 bases). Germline V gene data show CDR1 as DFQATT and CDR2 as SNEGSKA (reference sequence). V dropped 5 bases and J dropped 4 bases, with 11 bases sitting between them. This CDR3 contains 12 residues. DNA of the CDR3: TGCAGTGCTCAGGGAGGGGGCACTGAAGCTTTCTTT. Translating it yields CSAQGGGTEAFF.

This clonotype was seen ten or more times. The V gene is TRBV20-1, the J gene TRBJ1-6; D perhaps matches TRBD1 (6 bases). V was shortened by 5 bases and J by 2 bases, with 13 bases between the two germline ends. CDR1 DFQATT and CDR2 SNEGSKA come from the germline V gene (reference sequence). This CDR3 is 15 amino acids long. For the CDR3, the DNA is TGCAGTGCTGAGGACAGCCTTACCTATAATTCACCCCTCCACTTT. It translates to CSAEDSLTYNSPLHF.

As to this clonotype: This likely stems from a read error, as it lies one base from a far larger clone. J is TRBJ2-7 and V is TRBV5-8, with D possibly TRBD1 on 6 matching bases. The CDR3 loop spans 15 amino acids. Germline V gene lookup returns CDR1 SGHTS and CDR2 YDEGEE. The CDR3 DNA follows: TGTGTCAGCAGACCCAGGGGTGGATCTCCCTACGAGCAGTACTTC. This gives the protein CVSRPRGGSPYEQYF.

Note on this clonotype: One base separates it from a far larger clone, so it is likely a read error. V is TRBV7-2 and J is TRBJ2-1; D unresolved. Germline CDR1 SGHTA, CDR2 FQGNSA. The CDR3 covers 13 residues. Trimming pared 5 bases from V and 6 bases from J, leaving 11 bases between. CDR3 protein: CASSKSPLNEQFF. DNA of the CDR3: TGTGCCAGCAGCAAGTCCCCCCTCAATGAGCAGTTCTTC.

This clonotype has a count of ten or more. This rearrangement joins TRBV4-1 to TRBJ2-1; D remains ambiguous. Between the trimmed V and J ends, which lost 0 bases and 8 bases, there was a span of 14 bases. The V gene's germline CDR1 is MGHRA and CDR2 YSYEKL. The CDR3 loop spans 15 amino acids. The CDR3 loop reads CASSQERSASDEQFF. DNA of the CDR3: TGCGCCAGCAGCCAAGAAAGGTCCGCGAGCGATGAGCAGTTCTTC.

This clonotype was seen ten or more times. V gene TRBV23-1 combines with J gene TRBJ2-1, with 8 bases matching TRBD1. TRBV23-1 belongs to the ORF category, with a function that is uncertain. Germline trimming cut 4 bases from V and 7 bases from J; bases unmatched to any gene: 6. This CDR3 has 14 residues. The DNA of the CDR3 is TGCGCCAGCAGTCTCCGGGACAGGATTAATGAGCAGTTCTTC. Protein product: CASSLRDRINEQFF.

At least ten counts were recorded for this clonotype. A much larger clone differs from this one at a single base, so this may be a read error. The gene calls are TRBV7-8 and TRBJ2-1; D perhaps matches TRBD1 (6 bases). This CDR3 contains 13 residues. CDR1 is SGHVS and CDR2 is FQNEAQ in the germline V gene. V lost 4 bases and J lost 4, with 8 bases in between. The CDR3 loop is CASSSGQYNEQFF. The CDR3 DNA is TGTGCCAGCAGCTCTGGACAGTACAATGAGCAGTTCTTC.

Many counts were recorded for this clonotype. For the CDR3, the DNA is TGTGCCAGCAGCTTAGGGACAGGCGGCTATCGGTGGCAGTACTTC. Amino acid sequence: CASSLGTGGYRWQYF. The chain uses TRBV11-2 and TRBJ2-7, with 7 bases aligning to TRBD1. This CDR3 comprises 15 residues. V lost 1 base, J lost 9 bases, and 12 bases stayed unmatched. The V gene's germline CDR1 is SGHAT and CDR2 FQNNGV.

Concerning this clonotype itself: The junction departs from germline at one end; a sequencing error may be responsible. The chain joins TRBV14 to TRBJ2-1, with D uncertain. Germline CDR1 is SGHDN and CDR2 is FVKESK. The CDR3 runs to 16 residues. This chain's CDR3 is CASSQDLYVRYNEQFF. The CDR3, as DNA: TGTGCCAGCAGTCAAGATCTCTACGTCCGTTACAATGAGCAGTTCTTC.

The V and J genes are TRBV6-6 and TRBJ1-2, with 10 nucleotides matching TRBD1. CDR1 MNHNY and CDR2 SVGAGI come from the germline V gene (reference sequence). Unmatched junction bases numbered 6, after V lost 6 bases and J lost 8 bases. The CDR3 contains 13 residues. The CDR3 protein is CASSRGTGDGYTF. The CDR3, as DNA: TGTGCCAGCAGCCGCGGGACAGGGGACGGCTACACCTTC.

This clonotype showed up many times. This CDR3 fails to terminate in the conserved phenylalanine or tryptophan, so it likely reflects a read error. The chain links TRBV27 to TRBJ2-1; D may be TRBD2 (6 bases). Trimming left V 4 bases short and J 8 bases short, with 21 bases between. This CDR3 is 16 amino acids long. Germline V CDR1 and CDR2: MNHEY, SMNVEV (reference sequence). CDR3 nucleotides: TGTGCCAGCAGTTCCCCATCACTAGCAGAAGTGGATGAGCAGTTCTCC. This codes for CASSSPSLAEVDEQFS.

Concerning this clonotype: This sequence may be a read error, since a much larger clone differs from it by one base. The conserved phenylalanine or tryptophan is not found at the CDR3 terminus, so this likely reflects a read error. V and J are TRBV24-1 and TRBJ2-1; tentative D call: TRBD1 (6 bases). Trimming stripped 6 bases from V and 8 bases from J, with 10 bases between. CDR1 KGHDR and CDR2 SFDVKD come from the germline V gene. The CDR3 extends over 12 amino acids. CDR3 bases: TGTGCCACCAGTACAGGGTCCCATGAGCAGTTCTCC. Translating gives CATSTGSHEQFS.

V usage is TRBV27 and J usage is TRBJ2-2; D might be TRBD2 (6 bases). V lost 6 bases, J lost 5 bases, and 16 bases lay in between. The germline CDR1 and CDR2 sequences are MNHEY and SMNVEV (reference sequence). The CDR3 spans 15 residues. In DNA form, the CDR3 reads TGTGCCAGCAGCCATCCGGGACTGGGAACCGGGGAGCTGTTTTTT. Translated, it gives CASSHPGLGTGELFF.

Ten or more counts support this clonotype. The chain combines TRBV6-6 with TRBJ2-3; D gene unclear. Trimming removed 2 bases at V and 0 bases at J, with 9 bases between. The CDR3 runs to 15 residues. Germline CDR1 reads MNHNY; CDR2 reads SVGAGI (reference sequence). The CDR3 sequence: CASSYRSMSTDTQYF. The CDR3 coding sequence is TGTGCCAGCAGTTACAGGAGTATGAGCACAGATACGCAGTATTTT.